Below, 18 T cell receptor beta chains from the same sample are listed, as sequenced in a study of shared clonotypes between healthy human individuals. Sequencing used immunoSEQ multiplex PCR; TCRdb keeps in-frame clones, though not all of them. The sample holds about 510,000 clones, 75% to 80% seen once. The source material was PBMCs. The receptors derive from a woman aged 40 to 50 in good health. Some clones in this sample may be carry-over from other donors' samples.

The chain has TRBV9 and TRBJ2-1; D gene ambiguous. The CDR3 loop spans 15 amino acids. CDR1 and CDR2 from the germline V gene are SGDLS and YYNGEE. The V gene lost 0 bases and the J gene lost 2 bases, with 9 bases spanning the gap. In DNA, the CDR3 is TGTGCCAGCAGCGTAGGGTCGCGGACCTACAATGAGCAGTTCTTC. Amino acids: CASSVGSRTYNEQFF.

The chain carries TRBV6-5 and TRBJ2-7, with D possibly matching TRBD1 (6 bases). The germline CDR1 and CDR2 sequences are MNHEY and SVGAGI. The CDR3 covers 16 residues. The ends were cut back, 0 bases at V and 2 bases at J, with 14 bases in the middle. The CDR3 DNA reads as TGTGCCAGCAGTTACTCGATCGGGACACCAGCCTACGAGCAGTACTTC. The encoded protein is CASSYSIGTPAYEQYF.

V is TRBV11-2 and J is TRBJ1-3, with D tentatively TRBD1 (6 bases). The CDR3 contains 16 residues. The V end lost 4 bases, the J end lost 2 bases, and 15 bases lay between the germline ends. From germline, CDR1 is SGHAT and CDR2 FQNNGV. The CDR3 coding sequence is TGTGCCAGCAGCTCCTGGACAGTTTCTGCTGGAAACACCATATATTTT. Translation gives CASSSWTVSAGNTIYF.

The table lists this clone with a count of one. The rearrangement uses TRBV11-2 and TRBJ1-2, with TRBD1 matching 7 bases. The germline gives CDR1 SGHAT, CDR2 FQNNGV. This CDR3 region has 13 residues. J lost 7 bases, V lost 5 bases, and 7 bases had no gene match. The CDR3 reads CASSPGGVGGYTF. The DNA for the CDR3 is TGTGCCAGCAGCCCAGGGGGGGTGGGTGGCTACACCTTC.

The chain carries TRBV21-1 and TRBJ2-7. TRBV21-1 is given as a pseudogene. The CDR3 totals 15 residues. CDR3 residues: CASSKSGGTADEQYF. The CDR3 DNA sequence: TGTGCCAGCAGCAAATCCGGGGGGACAGCAGACGAGCAGTACTTC.

This chain joins TRBV6-1 and TRBJ1-2; the D gene is possibly TRBD1 (6 bases). The V end was cut by 5 bases, the J end by 4 bases, with 17 bases between. Germline V gene lookup returns CDR1 MNHNS and CDR2 SASEGT. The CDR3 loop spans 15 amino acids. CDR3 sequence reads: CASSPDRIPLYGYTF. Written as DNA, the CDR3 is TGTGCCAGCAGTCCCGACAGGATACCGCTCTATGGCTACACCTTC.

This rearrangement joins TRBV4-1 to TRBJ1-5; 8 bases map to TRBD1. The CDR3 consists of 18 residues. Germline trimming cut 1 base from V and 4 bases from J; bases unmatched to any gene: 12. Germline CDR1 is MGHRA and CDR2 is YSYEKL. The CDR3 coding sequence is TGCGCCAGCAGCCAAGTATTCCAGGGGGCCGGAGGGAATCAGCCCCAGCATTTT. It translates to CASSQVFQGAGGNQPQHF.

V and J are TRBV11-2 and TRBJ2-2, with 8 nucleotides matching TRBD2. The CDR3 is 15 residues long. Germline V gene data show CDR1 as SGHAT and CDR2 as FQNNGV. The V and J ends lost 4 bases and 4 bases, in that order; junction bases with no gene match: 5. CDR3 coding DNA: TGTGCCAGCAGCTGGTCCGGGACTAGCACCGGGGAGCTGTTTTTT. This gives the protein CASSWSGTSTGELFF.

The chain employs TRBV2 and TRBJ2-2; 12 bases match TRBD2. The CDR3 contains 16 residues. The germline gives CDR1 SNHLY, CDR2 FYNNEI. V was clipped by 6 bases and J by 2 bases; unmatched bases: 4. CDR3 nucleotide sequence: TGTGCCAGCAGGAGACTAGCGGGAGTCAACACCGGGGAGCTGTTTTTT. Translated: CASRRLAGVNTGELFF.

This chain uses TRBV2 with TRBJ2-2; 9 nucleotides align to TRBD2. In germline, CDR1 is SNHLY, CDR2 FYNNEI. V was clipped by 6 bases and J by 4 bases; unmatched bases: 9. The CDR3 spans 16 residues. CDR3 sequence (DNA): TGTGCCAGCAGCTTATCCCCGACTAGCGGCACCGGGGAGCTGTTTTTT. This gives the protein CASSLSPTSGTGELFF.

The V and J genes are TRBV28 and TRBJ2-5, with D hard to call. V lost 1 base and J lost 5, with 17 bases in between. This CDR3 has 16 residues. Germline V lookup: CDR1 MDHEN, CDR2 SYDVKM. The DNA for the CDR3 is TGTGCCAGCAGTTTATTGAGCCGCGGATTACAGGAGACCCAGTACTTC. Translating it yields CASSLLSRGLQETQYF.

The chain combines TRBV6-1 with TRBJ2-2; 12 bases match TRBD2. Germline trimming cut 6 bases from V and 5 bases from J; bases unmatched to any gene: 1. Germline V lookup: CDR1 MNHNS, CDR2 SASEGT. There are 14 residues in the CDR3. For the CDR3, the DNA is TGTGCCAGCAGGACTAGCGGGAGTACCGGGGAGCTGTTTTTT. It yields the protein CASRTSGSTGELFF.

V is TRBV28 and J is TRBJ2-1; the D gene is possibly TRBD1 (5 bases). The V and J ends lost 10 bases and 1 base respectively, with 14 bases between them. Germline V gene data show CDR1 as MDHEN and CDR2 as SYDVKM. The CDR3 consists of 14 residues. The CDR3 is CATRVGWSYNEQFF. The CDR3 DNA reads as TGTGCCACCAGGGTGGGTTGGTCCTACAATGAGCAGTTCTTC.

The J gene is TRBJ2-5, the V gene TRBV28, with TRBD1 matching 7 bases. Trimming at V came to 5 bases and at J to 0 bases, leaving 9 bases not matched to a gene. The CDR3 totals 16 residues. In germline, CDR1 is MDHEN, CDR2 SYDVKM. CDR3: CASSTQQGNNQETQYF. Here the CDR3 DNA reads TGTGCCAGCAGTACCCAACAGGGGAATAACCAAGAGACCCAGTACTTC.

The sample holds one count of this clone. The chain is built from TRBV18 and TRBJ2-7; the D gene is possibly TRBD2 (6 bases). Germline V gene sequence: CDR1 KGHSH, CDR2 LQKENI. Trimming left V 4 bases short and J 1 base short, with 14 bases between. The CDR3 has 15 residues. The chain's CDR3 is CASSREAGSSYEQYF. The CDR3 DNA reads TGTGCCAGCTCACGGGAGGCAGGGAGTTCCTACGAGCAGTACTTC.

This CDR3 is CAWSEEVEAFF. The CDR3 nucleotides read TGTGCCTGGAGTGAAGAAGTTGAAGCTTTCTTT. This chain connects TRBV30 to TRBJ1-1, with D unresolved. The CDR3 is 11 amino acids. Germline-derived CDR1 and CDR2 are GTSNPN and SVGIG (reference sequence). The V and J ends lost 1 base and 7 bases respectively, with 7 bases between them.

The chain uses TRBV27 and TRBJ2-2; D call uncertain. The CDR3 consists of 15 residues. Germline V gene data show CDR1 as MNHEY and CDR2 as SMNVEV (reference sequence). Between the trimmed V and J ends, which lost 5 bases and 2 bases, there was a span of 12 bases. This CDR3 reads CASSSLLLNTGELFF. The CDR3 DNA sequence: TGTGCCAGCAGTAGCCTCCTACTTAACACCGGGGAGCTGTTTTTT.

The chain joins TRBV30 to TRBJ1-5; D might be TRBD1 (5 bases). The CDR3 is 17 amino acids. In germline, CDR1 is GTSNPN, CDR2 SVGIG (reference sequence). The V end was cut by 2 bases, the J end by 4 bases, with 21 bases between. Here the CDR3 DNA reads TGTGCCTGGAGTCCACCCGGGGCAGGGTGGACGAATCAGCCCCAGCATTTT. Amino acid sequence: CAWSPPGAGWTNQPQHF.